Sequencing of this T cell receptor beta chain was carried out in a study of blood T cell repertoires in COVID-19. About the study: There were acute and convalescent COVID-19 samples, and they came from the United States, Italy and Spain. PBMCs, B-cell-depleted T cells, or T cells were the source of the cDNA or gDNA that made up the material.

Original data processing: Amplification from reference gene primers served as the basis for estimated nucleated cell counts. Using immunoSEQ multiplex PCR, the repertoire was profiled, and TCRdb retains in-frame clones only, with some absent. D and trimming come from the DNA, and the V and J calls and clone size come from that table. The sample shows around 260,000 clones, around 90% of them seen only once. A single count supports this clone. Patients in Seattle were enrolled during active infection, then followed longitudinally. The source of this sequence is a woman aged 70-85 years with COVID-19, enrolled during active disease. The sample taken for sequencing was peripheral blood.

CDR3 loop: CASIPTGSTDTQYF. CDR3 coding DNA: TGTGCCAGCATCCCGACGGGTAGCACAGATACGCAGTATTTT. J is TRBJ2-3 and V is TRBV6-2 or TRBV6-3; D is unresolved. With 7 bases removed from V and 0 bases from J, the gap between germline ends came to 11 bases. The CDR3 runs to 14 residues. Germline values: CDR1 MNHEY, CDR2 SVGEGT.